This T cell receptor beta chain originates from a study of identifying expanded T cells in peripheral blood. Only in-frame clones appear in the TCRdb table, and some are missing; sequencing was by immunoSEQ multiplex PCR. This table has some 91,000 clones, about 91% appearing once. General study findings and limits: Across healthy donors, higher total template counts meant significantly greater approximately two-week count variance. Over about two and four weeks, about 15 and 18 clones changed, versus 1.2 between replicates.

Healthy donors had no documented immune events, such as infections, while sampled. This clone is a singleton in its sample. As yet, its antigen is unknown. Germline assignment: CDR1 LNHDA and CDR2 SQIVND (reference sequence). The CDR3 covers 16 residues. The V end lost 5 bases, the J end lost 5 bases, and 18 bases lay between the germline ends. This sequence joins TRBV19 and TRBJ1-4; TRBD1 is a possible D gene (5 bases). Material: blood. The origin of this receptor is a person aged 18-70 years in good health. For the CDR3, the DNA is TGTGCCAGTAGTTTTTTCCGGGACCCCGGGAATGAAAAACTGTTTTTT. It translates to CASSFFRDPGNEKLFF. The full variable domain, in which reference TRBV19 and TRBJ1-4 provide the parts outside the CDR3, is DGGITQSPKYLFRKEGQNVTLSCEQNLNHDAMYWYRQDPGQGLRLIYYSQIVNDFQKGDIAEGYSVSREKKESFPLTVTSAQKNPTAFYLCASSFFRDPGNEKLFFGSGTQLSVL.